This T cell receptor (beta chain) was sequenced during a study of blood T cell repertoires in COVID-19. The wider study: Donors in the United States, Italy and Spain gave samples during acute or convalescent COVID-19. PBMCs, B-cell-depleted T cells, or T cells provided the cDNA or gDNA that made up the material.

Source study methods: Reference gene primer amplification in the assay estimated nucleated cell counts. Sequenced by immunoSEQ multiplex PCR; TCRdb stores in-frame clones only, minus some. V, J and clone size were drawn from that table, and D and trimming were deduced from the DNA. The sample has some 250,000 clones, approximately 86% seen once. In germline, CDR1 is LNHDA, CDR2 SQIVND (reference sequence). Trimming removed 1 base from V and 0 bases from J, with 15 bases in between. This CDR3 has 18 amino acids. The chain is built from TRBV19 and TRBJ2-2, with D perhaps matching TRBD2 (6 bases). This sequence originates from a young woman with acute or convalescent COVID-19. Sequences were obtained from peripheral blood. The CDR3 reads CASSIAGPSDANTGELFF. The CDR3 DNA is TGTGCCAGTAGTATAGCAGGGCCTAGCGACGCGAACACCGGGGAGCTGTTTTTT.